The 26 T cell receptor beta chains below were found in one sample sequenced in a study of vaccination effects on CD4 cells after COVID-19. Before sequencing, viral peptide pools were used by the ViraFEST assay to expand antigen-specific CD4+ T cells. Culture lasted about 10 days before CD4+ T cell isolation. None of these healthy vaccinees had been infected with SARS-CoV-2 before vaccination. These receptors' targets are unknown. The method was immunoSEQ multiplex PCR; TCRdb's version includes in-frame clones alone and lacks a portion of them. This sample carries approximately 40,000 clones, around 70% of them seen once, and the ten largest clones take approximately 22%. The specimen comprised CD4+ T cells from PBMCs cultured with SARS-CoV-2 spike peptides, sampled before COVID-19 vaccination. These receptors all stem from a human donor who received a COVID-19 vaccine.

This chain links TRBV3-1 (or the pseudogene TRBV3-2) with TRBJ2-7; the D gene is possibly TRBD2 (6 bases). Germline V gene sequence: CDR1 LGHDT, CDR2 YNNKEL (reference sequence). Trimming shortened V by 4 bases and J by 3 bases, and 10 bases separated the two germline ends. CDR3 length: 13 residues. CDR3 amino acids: CASSRLGGYEQYF. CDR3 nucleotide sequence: TGTGCCAGCAGCCGCTTGGGGGGCTACGAGCAGTACTTC.

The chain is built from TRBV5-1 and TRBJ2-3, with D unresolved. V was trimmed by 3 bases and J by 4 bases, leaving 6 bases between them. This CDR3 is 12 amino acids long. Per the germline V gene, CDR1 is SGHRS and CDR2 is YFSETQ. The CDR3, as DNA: TGCGCCAGCAGCTCTTCTGCAGATACGCAGTATTTT. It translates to CASSSSADTQYF.

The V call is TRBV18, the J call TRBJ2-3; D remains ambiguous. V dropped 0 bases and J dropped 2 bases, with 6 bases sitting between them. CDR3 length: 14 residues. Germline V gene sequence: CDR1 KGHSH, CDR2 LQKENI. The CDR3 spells CASSPPTATDTQYF. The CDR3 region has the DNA TGTGCCAGCTCACCACCGACGGCCACAGATACGCAGTATTTT.

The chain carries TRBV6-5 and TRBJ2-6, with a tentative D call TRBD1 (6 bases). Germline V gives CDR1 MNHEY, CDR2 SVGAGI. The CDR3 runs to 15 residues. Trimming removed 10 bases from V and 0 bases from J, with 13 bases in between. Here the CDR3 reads CATGTLYSGANVLTF. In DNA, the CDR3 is TGTGCCACCGGGACACTCTACTCTGGGGCCAACGTCCTGACTTTC.

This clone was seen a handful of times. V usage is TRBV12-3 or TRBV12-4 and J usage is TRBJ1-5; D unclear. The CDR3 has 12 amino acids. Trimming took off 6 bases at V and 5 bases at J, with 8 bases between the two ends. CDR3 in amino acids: CASSPGDQPQHF. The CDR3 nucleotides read TGTGCCAGCAGCCCTGGAGATCAGCCCCAGCATTTT.

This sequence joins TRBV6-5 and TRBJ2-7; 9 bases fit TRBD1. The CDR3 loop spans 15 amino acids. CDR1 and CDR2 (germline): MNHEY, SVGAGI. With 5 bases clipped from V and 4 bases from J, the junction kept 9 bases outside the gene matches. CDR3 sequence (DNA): TGTGCCAGCAGTCGTTCAACAGGGGGCATTTACGAGCAGTACTTC. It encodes CASSRSTGGIYEQYF.

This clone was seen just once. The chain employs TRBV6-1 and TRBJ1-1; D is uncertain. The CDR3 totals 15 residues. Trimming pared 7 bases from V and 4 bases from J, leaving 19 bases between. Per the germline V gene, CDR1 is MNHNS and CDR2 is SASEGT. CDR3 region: CASIKGWAEFTEAFF. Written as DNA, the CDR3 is TGTGCCAGCATCAAAGGTTGGGCAGAATTCACTGAAGCTTTCTTT.

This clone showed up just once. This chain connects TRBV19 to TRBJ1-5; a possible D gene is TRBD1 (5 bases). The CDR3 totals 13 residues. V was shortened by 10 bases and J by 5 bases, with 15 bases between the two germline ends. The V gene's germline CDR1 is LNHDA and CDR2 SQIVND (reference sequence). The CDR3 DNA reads TGTGCCACCACCGGGGGACTTTATCAGCCCCAGCATTTT. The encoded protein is CATTGGLYQPQHF. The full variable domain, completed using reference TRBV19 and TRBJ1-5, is DGGITQSPKYLFRKEGQNVTLSCEQNLNHDAMYWYRQDPGQGLRLIYYSQIVNDFQKGDIAEGYSVSREKKESFPLTVTSAQKNPTAFYLCATTGGLYQPQHFGDGTRLSIL.

DNA for the CDR3: TGTGCCACGGGGACAGTGGCCCTCAATTCGATGAACACTGAAGCTTTCTTT. This codes for CATGTVALNSMNTEAFF. The V call is TRBV10-3, the J call TRBJ1-1; 7 nucleotides agree with TRBD1. This CDR3 is 17 amino acids long. CDR1 and CDR2 (germline): ENHRY, SYGVKD. Unmatched junction bases numbered 17, after V lost 10 bases and J lost 0 bases.

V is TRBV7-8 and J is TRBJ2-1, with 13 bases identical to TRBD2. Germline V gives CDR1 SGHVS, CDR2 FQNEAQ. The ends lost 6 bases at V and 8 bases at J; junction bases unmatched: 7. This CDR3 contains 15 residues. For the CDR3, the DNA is TGTGCCAGCAGATCGGGACTAGCGGGGAGCTATGAGCAGTTCTTC. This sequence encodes CASRSGLAGSYEQFF. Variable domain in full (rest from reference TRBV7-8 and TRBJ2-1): GAGVSQSPRYKVAKRGQDVALRCDPISGHVSLFWYQQALGQGPEFLTYFQNEAQLDKSGLPSDRFFAERPEGSVSTLKIQRTQQEDSAVYLCASRSGLAGSYEQFFGPGTRLTVL.

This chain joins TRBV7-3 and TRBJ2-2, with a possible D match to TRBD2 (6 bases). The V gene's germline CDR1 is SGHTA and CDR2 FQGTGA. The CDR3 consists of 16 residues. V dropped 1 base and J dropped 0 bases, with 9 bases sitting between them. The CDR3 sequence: CASSLNGGSNTGELFF. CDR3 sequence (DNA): TGTGCCAGCAGCTTAAATGGGGGGTCGAACACCGGGGAGCTGTTTTTT.

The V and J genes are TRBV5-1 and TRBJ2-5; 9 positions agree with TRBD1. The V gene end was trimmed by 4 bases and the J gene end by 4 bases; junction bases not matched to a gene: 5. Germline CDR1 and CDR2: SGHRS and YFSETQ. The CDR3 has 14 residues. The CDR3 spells CASSKGQGRETQYF. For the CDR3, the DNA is TGCGCCAGCAGCAAGGGACAGGGCCGAGAGACCCAGTACTTC.

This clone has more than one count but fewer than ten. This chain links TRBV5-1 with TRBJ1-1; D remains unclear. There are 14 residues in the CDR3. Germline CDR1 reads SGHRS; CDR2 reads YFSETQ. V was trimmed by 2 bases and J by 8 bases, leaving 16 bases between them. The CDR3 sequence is CASSLIGPDGEAFF. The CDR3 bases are TGCGCCAGCAGCTTAATAGGGCCTGATGGGGAAGCTTTCTTT.

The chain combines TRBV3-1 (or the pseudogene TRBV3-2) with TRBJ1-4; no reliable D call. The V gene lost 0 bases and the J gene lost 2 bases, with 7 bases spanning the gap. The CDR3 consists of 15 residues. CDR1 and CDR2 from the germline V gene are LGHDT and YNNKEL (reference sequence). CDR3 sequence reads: CASSQDLPTNEKLFF. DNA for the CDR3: TGTGCCAGCAGCCAAGATCTGCCTACTAATGAAAAACTGTTTTTT.

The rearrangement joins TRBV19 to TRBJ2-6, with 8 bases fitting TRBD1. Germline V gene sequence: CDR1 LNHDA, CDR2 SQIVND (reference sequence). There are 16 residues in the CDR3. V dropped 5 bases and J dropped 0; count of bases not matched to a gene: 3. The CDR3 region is CASSVGQASGANVLTF. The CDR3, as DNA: TGTGCCAGTAGTGTGGGACAGGCCTCTGGGGCCAACGTCCTGACTTTC.

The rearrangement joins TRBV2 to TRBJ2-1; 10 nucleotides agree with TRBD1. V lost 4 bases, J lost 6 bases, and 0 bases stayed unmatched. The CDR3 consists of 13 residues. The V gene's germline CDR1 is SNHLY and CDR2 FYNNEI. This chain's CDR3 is CASSGQGANEQFF. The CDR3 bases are TGTGCCAGCAGTGGACAGGGGGCCAATGAGCAGTTCTTC.

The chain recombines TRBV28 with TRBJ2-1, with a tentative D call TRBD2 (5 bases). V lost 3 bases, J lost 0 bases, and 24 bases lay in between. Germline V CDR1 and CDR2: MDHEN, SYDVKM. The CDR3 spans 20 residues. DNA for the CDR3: TGTGCCAGCAGTTTTTCCGTACTCTCGTTGCGGGCTGGCTCCTACAATGAGCAGTTCTTC. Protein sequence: CASSFSVLSLRAGSYNEQFF. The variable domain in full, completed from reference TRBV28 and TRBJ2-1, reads DVKVTQSSRYLVKRTGEKVFLECVQDMDHENMFWYRQDPGLGLRLIYFSYDVKMKEKGDIPEGYSVSREKKERFSLILESASTNQTSMYLCASSFSVLSLRAGSYNEQFFGPGTRLTVL.

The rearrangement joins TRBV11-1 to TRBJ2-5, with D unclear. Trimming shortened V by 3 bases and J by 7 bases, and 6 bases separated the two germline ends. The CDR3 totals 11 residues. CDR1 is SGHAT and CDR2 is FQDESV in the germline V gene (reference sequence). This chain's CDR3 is CASSLGRTQYF. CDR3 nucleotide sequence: TGTGCCAGCAGCTTGGGAAGGACCCAGTACTTC.

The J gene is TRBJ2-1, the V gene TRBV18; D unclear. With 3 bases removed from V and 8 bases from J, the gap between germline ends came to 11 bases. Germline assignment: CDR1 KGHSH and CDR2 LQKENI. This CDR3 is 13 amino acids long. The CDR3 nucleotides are TGTGCCAGCTCACCTACCTCTGGGGATGAGCAGTTCTTC. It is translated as CASSPTSGDEQFF.

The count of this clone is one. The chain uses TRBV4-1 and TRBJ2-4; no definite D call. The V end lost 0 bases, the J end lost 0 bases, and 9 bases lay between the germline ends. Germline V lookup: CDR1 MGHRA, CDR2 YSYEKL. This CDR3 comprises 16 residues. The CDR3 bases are TGCGCCAGCAGCCAAGATGGAGATTTAGCCAAAAACATTCAGTACTTC. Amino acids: CASSQDGDLAKNIQYF.

The CDR3 DNA reads as TGTGCCAGCAGCCAAGGCTCCGCGGGGGGGCCTGAGCAGTACTTC. Amino acid sequence: CASSQGSAGGPEQYF. This chain uses TRBV3-1 (or the pseudogene TRBV3-2) with TRBJ2-7; 9 nucleotides agree with TRBD2. Germline CDR1 is LGHDT and CDR2 is YNNKEL (reference sequence). With V trimmed by 1 base and J by 7 bases, 8 bases remained unmatched. The CDR3 runs 15 residues.

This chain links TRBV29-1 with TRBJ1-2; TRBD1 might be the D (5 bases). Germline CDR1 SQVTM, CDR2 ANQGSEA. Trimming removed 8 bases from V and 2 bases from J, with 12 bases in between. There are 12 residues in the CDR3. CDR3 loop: CSFRTSNYGYTF. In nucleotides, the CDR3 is TGCAGCTTCCGGACATCGAACTATGGCTACACCTTC. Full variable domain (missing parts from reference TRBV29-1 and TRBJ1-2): SAVISQKPSRDICQRGTSLTIQCQVDSQVTMMFWYRQQPGQSLTLIATANQGSEATYESGFVIDKFPISRPNLTFSTLTVSNMSPEDSSIYLCSFRTSNYGYTFGSGTRLTVV.

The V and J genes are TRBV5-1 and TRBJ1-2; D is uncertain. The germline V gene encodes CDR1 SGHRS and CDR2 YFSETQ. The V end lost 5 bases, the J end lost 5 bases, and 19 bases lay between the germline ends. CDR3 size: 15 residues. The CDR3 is CASSLHRESSYGYTF. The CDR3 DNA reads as TGCGCCAGCAGTTTGCACCGGGAGAGCTCTTATGGCTACACCTTC.

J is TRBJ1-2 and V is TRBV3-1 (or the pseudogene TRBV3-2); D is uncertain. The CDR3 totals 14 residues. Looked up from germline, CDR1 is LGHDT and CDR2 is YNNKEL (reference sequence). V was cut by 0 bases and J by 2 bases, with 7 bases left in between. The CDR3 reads CASSQDAINYGYTF. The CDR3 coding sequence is TGTGCCAGCAGCCAAGATGCCATCAACTATGGCTACACCTTC.

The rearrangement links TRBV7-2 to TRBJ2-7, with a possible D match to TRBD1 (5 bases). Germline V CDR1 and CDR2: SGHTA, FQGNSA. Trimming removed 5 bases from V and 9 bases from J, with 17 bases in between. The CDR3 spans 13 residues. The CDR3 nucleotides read TGTGCCAGCAGCCCCCCAGGGAAGTGGGGGCAGTACTTC. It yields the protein CASSPPGKWGQYF.

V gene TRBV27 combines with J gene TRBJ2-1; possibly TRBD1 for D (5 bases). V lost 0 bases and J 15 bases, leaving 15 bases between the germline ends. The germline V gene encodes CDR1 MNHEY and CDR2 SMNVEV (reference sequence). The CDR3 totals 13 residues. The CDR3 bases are TGTGCCAGCAGTTTATCGCCCGACAGTAAAGCGTTCTTC. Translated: CASSLSPDSKAFF.